This T cell receptor beta chain was found in a study of T-cell memory formation after mild COVID-19. Study conclusions and caveats: Still unconfirmed is whether the second-wave clones peaking on day 37 recognized SARS-CoV-2.

Each CDR3 protein gets one entry after TCRdb re-called the 5' RACE reads with MiXCR. The top ten clones hold around 21% of a sample with just over 300,000 distinct CDR3 sequences, less than 20% of them seen once. CDR3 length: 12 residues. V was cut by 6 bases and J by 2 bases, with 8 bases left in between. As regards this clonotype: Its target is not known.

The chain employs TRBV12-3 or TRBV12-4 and TRBJ2-7, with D perhaps matching TRBD1 (5 bases). The receptor was isolated from a man between 18 and 35 years old who had mild COVID-19 (a few samples of this study predate the infection). Cell type and time point are not known. The specimen was PBMCs or a T cell subset sorted from them (not recorded which). The CDR3 sequence is CASSDRPYEQYF. The CDR3 coding sequence is TGTGCCAGCAGCGACAGACCCTACGAGCAGTACTTC.